The present entry profiles one T cell receptor (beta chain) with its context. The antigen is not known. The entry originates in a study of radiotherapy plus CTLA-4 blockade in lung cancer. Background on the study: An objective response was seen in 18% of patients, and disease control in more than 25%. Study-level findings and limits: Radiotherapy with ipilimumab was followed by blood expansion of tumor-derived clones. Early clone dynamics of blood T cells, plus interferon-beta, reportedly predicted response best.

The V end was cut by 3 bases, the J end by 0 bases, with 15 bases between. The CDR3 loop spans 16 amino acids. Germline V gives CDR1 MDHEN, CDR2 SYDVKM. Each patient with chemo-refractory metastatic non-small-cell lung cancer was treated with focal radiation plus CTLA-4 blockade using ipilimumab. Assay: immunoSEQ multiplex PCR; the TCRdb copy retains only in-frame clones and omits some. In the table there are about 27,000 clones, approximately 70% of which are singletons. V usage is TRBV28 and J usage is TRBJ2-7, with D uncertain. Specimen: peripheral blood, collected from a patient treated with radiotherapy plus ipilimumab. This TCR was sampled from a human donor with non-small cell lung cancer who had stable disease on radiotherapy plus ipilimumab. CDR3 nucleotides: TGTGCCAGCAGTTTTACACCAGACTTCATCTCCTACGAGCAGTACTTC. Protein product: CASSFTPDFISYEQYF.